This TCR beta chain was sequenced for a study of T cell changes during pregnancy in multiple sclerosis. Libraries were prepared by immunoSEQ multiplex PCR; TCRdb keeps only in-frame clonotypes and omits some of them. This table has tens of thousands of clones, 90% appearing once. CDR3 length equals 12 residues. V was trimmed by 11 bases and J by 0 bases, leaving 11 bases between them. Germline values: CDR1 MRHNA, CDR2 SNTAGT. V is TRBV6-4 and J is TRBJ2-7; no clear D gene. Sequenced here: peripheral blood, sampled in the third trimester of pregnancy. This TCR derives from a female donor in good health, enrolled as a control in a pregnancy study. DNA for the CDR3: TGTGCCTTTTCGGTAAGCTCCTACGAGCAGTACTTC. This gives the protein CAFSVSSYEQYF.